The sequence of this T cell receptor beta chain was determined in a study of T cell responses to AZD1222 COVID-19 vaccine. Findings and caveats of the study: Repertoire collection took place solely once the T cell response had peaked.

The assay was immunoSEQ multiplex PCR, and TCRdb's table has in-frame clones only and misses some. Here the sample spans about 140,000 clones, about 94% being singletons. Pooled samples include second doses given at about 4 or 12 weeks. Worth noting for this clone: What it binds is not known.

The V gene's germline CDR1 is LGHNA and CDR2 YSLEER. J gave up 6 bases and V 0 bases, and 4 bases lay outside the gene matches. CDR3 size: 16 residues. The sequences come from peripheral blood, collected 28 days after the second AZD1222 dose. The V call is TRBV4-3, the J call TRBJ2-3; 12 bases agree with TRBD1. The source of this sequence is an adult who received the AZD1222 COVID-19 vaccine. DNA for the CDR3: TGCGCCAGCAGCCAAGAGGGACAGGGGGCGCGGGATACGCAGTATTTT. Translation gives CASSQEGQGARDTQYF.